The 9 T cell receptor beta chains presented below share a single source sample, sequenced in a study of T cells in Graves' hyperthyroidism and ophthalmopathy. Using RNA transcripts as the source, TCR beta CDR3 regions were amplified. The HTBI primer set drove a first-round RT-PCR of the TCR CDR3. TCRdb recomputed calls from the multiplex PCR reads with MiXCR, one row per CDR3 protein. The table has 540,000 or so distinct CDR3 sequences, 15% to 19% seen once; the top ten hold approximately 7%. The sample taken for sequencing was blood. Every receptor here comes from a woman aged 30 to 39 with Graves' hyperthyroidism.

There are a few counts of this clonotype. The chain uses TRBV20-1 and TRBJ2-7; 9 bases line up with TRBD2. J was trimmed by 3 bases and V by 6 bases; bases with no gene match: 9. Germline V gene data show CDR1 as DFQATT and CDR2 as SNEGSKA (reference sequence). CDR3 size: 14 residues. For the CDR3, the DNA is TGCAGTGCCGTGAGCGGGAGGAGCATCTACGAGCAGTACTTC. Translating gives CSAVSGRSIYEQYF.

This clonotype was seen more than once but under ten times. The chain has TRBV29-1 and TRBJ2-3, with D perhaps TRBD2 (7 bases). The CDR3 runs 17 residues. Trimming removed 0 bases at V and 5 bases at J, with 21 bases between. From germline, CDR1 is SQVTM and CDR2 ANQGSEA. In nucleotides, the CDR3 is TGCAGCGTTGAAGATCTGGGGGCTAGCGGAACTAGAGATACGCAGTATTTT. This codes for CSVEDLGASGTRDTQYF.

The chain links TRBV27 to TRBJ1-4; tentative D call: TRBD1 (5 bases). Trimming stripped 5 bases from V and 8 bases from J, with 15 bases between. Germline V lookup: CDR1 MNHEY, CDR2 SMNVEV (reference sequence). This CDR3 contains 14 residues. The CDR3 DNA reads TGTGCCAGCAGTCTCTTAGGGGCTGGGGAAAAACTGTTTTTT. It translates to CASSLLGAGEKLFF.

This clonotype has at least ten counts. This sequence joins TRBV10-1 and TRBJ2-7; 7 nucleotides match TRBD2. Germline V CDR1 and CDR2: WNHNN, SYGVQD (reference sequence). This CDR3 is 14 amino acids long. J lost 4 bases, V lost 2 bases, and 5 bases had no gene match. In DNA, the CDR3 is TGCGCCAGCAGTGAGGGCGGGAGTGCGTACGAGCAGTACTTC. Its translation is CASSEGGSAYEQYF.

This clonotype was counted between two and nine times. With a much larger clone just one base away, this may be a read error. The chain joins TRBV12-3 or TRBV12-4 to TRBJ1-2; D gene unclear. This CDR3 has 12 amino acids. CDR3 bases: TGTGCCAGCAGTTTAACTAACTATGGCCACACCTTC. The encoded protein is CASSLTNYGHTF.

The table lists this clonotype with many counts. This chain joins TRBV7-9 and TRBJ2-3; TRBD2 aligns across 9 bases. Germline CDR1 and CDR2: SEHNR and FQNEAQ (reference sequence). The CDR3 extends over 17 amino acids. J was trimmed by 2 bases and V by 1 base; bases with no gene match: 7. Written as DNA, the CDR3 is TGTGCCAGCAGCTTAGGGAGCCTAGCGGGGACCACAGATACGCAGTATTTT. Translation gives CASSLGSLAGTTDTQYF.

This clonotype has more than one count but fewer than ten. This chain uses TRBV11-1 with TRBJ2-1; 8 bases fit TRBD1. Per germline, CDR1 SGHAT and CDR2 FQDESV (reference sequence). J gave up 9 bases and V 1 base, and 11 bases lay outside the gene matches. The CDR3 consists of 16 residues. For the CDR3, the DNA is TGTGCCAGCAGCTTAGTAAGACAGGGGTCCAACAGTGAGCAGTTCTTC. Amino acid sequence: CASSLVRQGSNSEQFF.

The chain carries TRBV29-1 and TRBJ1-1; no firm D call. V was clipped by 3 bases and J by 1 base, with 9 bases between them. The V gene's germline CDR1 is SQVTM and CDR2 ANQGSEA. The CDR3 is 13 amino acids. CDR3 residues: CSVETQENTEAFF. CDR3 bases: TGCAGCGTTGAGACCCAGGAGAACACTGAAGCTTTCTTT.

This clonotype has ten or more counts. The chain combines TRBV12-3 or TRBV12-4 with TRBJ2-7; TRBD2 aligns across 9 bases. V trimming: 5 bases; J trimming: 4 bases; junction bases outside the gene matches: 9. CDR3 length: 15 residues. CDR3 bases: TGTGCCAGCAGTCATAATAGCGGGAGCTTTTACGAGCAGTACTTC. Translation gives CASSHNSGSFYEQYF.